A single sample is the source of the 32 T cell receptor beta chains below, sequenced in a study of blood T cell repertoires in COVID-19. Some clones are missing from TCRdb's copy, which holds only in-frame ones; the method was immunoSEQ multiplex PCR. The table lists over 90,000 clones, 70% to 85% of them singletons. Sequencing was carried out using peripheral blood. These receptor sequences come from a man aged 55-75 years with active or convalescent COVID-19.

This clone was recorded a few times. In DNA form, the CDR3 reads TGTGCCAGCAGCGGACTTTCAGCAAAGTCTGGAAACACCATATATTTT. It codes for CASSGLSAKSGNTIYF. The V call is TRBV11-3, the J call TRBJ1-3; no clear D gene. Trimming cost V 5 bases and J 1 base, with 15 bases left between them. The germline V gene has CDR1 SGHNT and CDR2 YENEEA. The CDR3 length is 16 residues.

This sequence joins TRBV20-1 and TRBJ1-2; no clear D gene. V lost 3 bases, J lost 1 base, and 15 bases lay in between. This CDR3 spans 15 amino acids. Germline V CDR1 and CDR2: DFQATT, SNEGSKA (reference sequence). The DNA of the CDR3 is TGCAGTGCTAGTAGTGTTGGGCGGGGTAACTATGGCTACACCTTC. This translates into CSASSVGRGNYGYTF.

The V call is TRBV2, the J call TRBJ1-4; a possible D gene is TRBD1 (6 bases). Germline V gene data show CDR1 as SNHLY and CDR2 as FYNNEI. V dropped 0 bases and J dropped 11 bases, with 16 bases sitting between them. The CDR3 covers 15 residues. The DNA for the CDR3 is TGTGCCAGCAGTGAAGCGATGGCAGCAAGGGGGAAACTGTTTTTT. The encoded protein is CASSEAMAARGKLFF.

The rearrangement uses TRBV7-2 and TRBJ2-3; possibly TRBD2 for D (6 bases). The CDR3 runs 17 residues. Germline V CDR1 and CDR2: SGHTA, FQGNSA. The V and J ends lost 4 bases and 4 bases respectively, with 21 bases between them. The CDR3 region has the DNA TGTGCCAGCAGCTCTCCCGCCTCGCGGGAAGTCTCAGATACGCAGTATTTT. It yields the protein CASSSPASREVSDTQYF.

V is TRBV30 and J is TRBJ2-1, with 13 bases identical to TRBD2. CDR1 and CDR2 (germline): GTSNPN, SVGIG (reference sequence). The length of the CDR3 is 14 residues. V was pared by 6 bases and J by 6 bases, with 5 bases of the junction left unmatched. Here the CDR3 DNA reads TGTGCCTGTACTACTAGCGGGAGGGCCAATGAGCAGTTCTTC. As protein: CACTTSGRANEQFF.

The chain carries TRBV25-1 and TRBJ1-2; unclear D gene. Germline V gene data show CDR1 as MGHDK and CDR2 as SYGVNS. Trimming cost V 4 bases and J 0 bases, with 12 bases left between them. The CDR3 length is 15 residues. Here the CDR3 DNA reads TGTGCCAGCAGTGGGCAGGCTAAGGCTAACTATGGCTACACCTTC. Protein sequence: CASSGQAKANYGYTF.

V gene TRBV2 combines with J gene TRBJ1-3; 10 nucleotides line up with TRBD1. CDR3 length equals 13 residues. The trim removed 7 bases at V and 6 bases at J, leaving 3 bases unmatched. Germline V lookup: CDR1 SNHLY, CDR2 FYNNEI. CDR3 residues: CASKGQGPNTIYF. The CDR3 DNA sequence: TGTGCCAGCAAGGGACAGGGGCCAAACACCATATATTTT.

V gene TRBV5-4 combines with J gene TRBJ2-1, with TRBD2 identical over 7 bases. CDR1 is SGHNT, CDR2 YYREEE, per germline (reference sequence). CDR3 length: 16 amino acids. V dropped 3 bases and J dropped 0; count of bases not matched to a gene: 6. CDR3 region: CASSSGSGNSYNEQFF. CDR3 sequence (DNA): TGTGCCAGCAGCTCTGGAAGCGGGAACTCCTACAATGAGCAGTTCTTC. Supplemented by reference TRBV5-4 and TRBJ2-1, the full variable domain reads ETGVTQSPTHLIKTRGQQVTLRCSSQSGHNTVSWYQQALGQGPQFIFQYYREEENGRGNFPPRFSGLQFPNYSSELNVNALELDDSALYLCASSSGSGNSYNEQFFGPGTRLTVL.

The CDR3 is CASSRRQGRDTQYF. DNA of the CDR3: TGTGCCAGCTCACGAAGACAGGGGAGGGATACGCAGTATTTT. The V call is TRBV18, the J call TRBJ2-3; the match to TRBD1 covers 8 bases. This CDR3 has 14 amino acids. V shed 4 bases and J 6 bases; nucleotides not matched to a gene: 6. Germline CDR1 is KGHSH and CDR2 is LQKENI.

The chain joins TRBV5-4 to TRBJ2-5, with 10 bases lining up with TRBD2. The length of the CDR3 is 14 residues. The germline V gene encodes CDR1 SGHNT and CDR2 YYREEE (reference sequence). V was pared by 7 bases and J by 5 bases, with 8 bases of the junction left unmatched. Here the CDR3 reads CASGRTSGTETQYF. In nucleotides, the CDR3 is TGTGCCAGCGGACGAACTAGCGGGACGGAGACCCAGTACTTC.

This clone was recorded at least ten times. The CDR3 nucleotides read TGTGCCAGCAGTACCACAGAGAACACTGAAGCTTTCTTT. Translation: CASSTTENTEAFF. The V and J genes are TRBV6-6 and TRBJ1-1; D unclear. The CDR3 loop spans 13 amino acids. Germline V lookup: CDR1 MNHNY, CDR2 SVGAGI (reference sequence). The ends were cut back, 5 bases at V and 1 base at J, with 8 bases in the middle.

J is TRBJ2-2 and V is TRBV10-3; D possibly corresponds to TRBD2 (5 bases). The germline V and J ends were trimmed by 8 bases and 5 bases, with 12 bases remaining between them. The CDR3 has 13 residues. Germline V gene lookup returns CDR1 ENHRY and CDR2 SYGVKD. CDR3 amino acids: CAIGLAGTGELFF. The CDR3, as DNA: TGTGCCATCGGGCTAGCTGGGACCGGGGAGCTGTTTTTT.

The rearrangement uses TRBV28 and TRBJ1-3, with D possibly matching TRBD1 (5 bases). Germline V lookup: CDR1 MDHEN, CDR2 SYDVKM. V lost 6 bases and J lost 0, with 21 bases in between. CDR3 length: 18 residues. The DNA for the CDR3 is TGTGCCAGCAGATTTCTAAACCGGGACTTACACTCTGGAAACACCATATATTTT. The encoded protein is CASRFLNRDLHSGNTIYF.

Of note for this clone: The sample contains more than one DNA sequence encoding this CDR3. This CDR3 is CASSWGQGSSGYTF. The CDR3 DNA sequence: TGTGCCAGCAGCTGGGGACAGGGCTCCTCTGGCTACACCTTC. This chain joins TRBV5-6 and TRBJ1-2, with TRBD1 matching over 9 bases. Per germline, CDR1 SGHDT and CDR2 YYEEEE. The V and J ends lost 3 bases and 7 bases, in that order; junction bases with no gene match: 7. The CDR3 loop spans 14 amino acids.

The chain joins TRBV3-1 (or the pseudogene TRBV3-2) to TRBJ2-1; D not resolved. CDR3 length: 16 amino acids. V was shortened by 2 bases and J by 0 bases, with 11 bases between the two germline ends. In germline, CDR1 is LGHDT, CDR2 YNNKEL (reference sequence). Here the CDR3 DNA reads TGTGCCAGCAGCCAAATAGCATCCGTCTCCTACAATGAGCAGTTCTTC. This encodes CASSQIASVSYNEQFF.

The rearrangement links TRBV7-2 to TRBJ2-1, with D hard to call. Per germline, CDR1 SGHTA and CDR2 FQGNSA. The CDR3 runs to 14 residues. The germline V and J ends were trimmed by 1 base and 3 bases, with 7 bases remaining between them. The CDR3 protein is CASSLGPSYNEQFF. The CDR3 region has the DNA TGTGCCAGCAGCTTAGGCCCCAGCTACAATGAGCAGTTCTTC.

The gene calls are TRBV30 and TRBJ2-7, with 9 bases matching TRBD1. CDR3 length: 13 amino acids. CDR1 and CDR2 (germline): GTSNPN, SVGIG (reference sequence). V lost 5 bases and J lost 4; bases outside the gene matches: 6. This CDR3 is CAWSGTGSYEQYF. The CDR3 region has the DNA TGTGCCTGGTCCGGGACAGGGTCTTACGAGCAGTACTTC.

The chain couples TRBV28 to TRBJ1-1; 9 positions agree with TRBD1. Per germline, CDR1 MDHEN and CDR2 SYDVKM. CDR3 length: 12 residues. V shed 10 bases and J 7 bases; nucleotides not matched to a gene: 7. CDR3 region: CATDTGGYEAFF. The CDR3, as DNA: TGTGCCACCGACACAGGGGGCTATGAAGCTTTCTTT.

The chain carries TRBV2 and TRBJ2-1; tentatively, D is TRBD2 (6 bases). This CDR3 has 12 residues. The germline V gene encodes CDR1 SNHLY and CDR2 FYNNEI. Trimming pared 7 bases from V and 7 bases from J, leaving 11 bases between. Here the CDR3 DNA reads TGTGCCAGCATGGGAGGTACAAATGAGCAGTTCTTC. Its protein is CASMGGTNEQFF.

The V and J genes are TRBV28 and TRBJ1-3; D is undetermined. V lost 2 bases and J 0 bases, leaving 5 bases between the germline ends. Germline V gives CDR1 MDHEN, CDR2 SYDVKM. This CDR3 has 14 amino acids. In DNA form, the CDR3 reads TGTGCCAGCAGTTTAGTTATCTCTGGAAACACCATATATTTT. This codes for CASSLVISGNTIYF.

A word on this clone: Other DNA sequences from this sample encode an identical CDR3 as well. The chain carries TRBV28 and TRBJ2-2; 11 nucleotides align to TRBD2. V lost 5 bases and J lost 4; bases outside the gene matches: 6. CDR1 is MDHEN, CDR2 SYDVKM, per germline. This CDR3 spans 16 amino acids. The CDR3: CASSLAGGSGTGELFF. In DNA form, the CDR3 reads TGTGCCAGCAGTCTAGCGGGAGGTTCGGGCACCGGGGAGCTGTTTTTT.

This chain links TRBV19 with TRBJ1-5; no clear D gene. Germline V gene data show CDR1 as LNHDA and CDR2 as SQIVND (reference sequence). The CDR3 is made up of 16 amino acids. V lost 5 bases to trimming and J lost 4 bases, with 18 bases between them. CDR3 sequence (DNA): TGTGCCAGTAGTCCCCTCGGGTCCTTAACAAATCAGCCCCAGCATTTT. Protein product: CASSPLGSLTNQPQHF.

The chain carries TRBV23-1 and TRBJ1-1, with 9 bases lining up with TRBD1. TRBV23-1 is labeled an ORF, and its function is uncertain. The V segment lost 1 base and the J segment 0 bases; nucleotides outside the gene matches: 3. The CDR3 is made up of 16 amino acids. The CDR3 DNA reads TGCGCCAGCAGTCAATGGACAGGGGACTTGAACACTGAAGCTTTCTTT. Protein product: CASSQWTGDLNTEAFF.

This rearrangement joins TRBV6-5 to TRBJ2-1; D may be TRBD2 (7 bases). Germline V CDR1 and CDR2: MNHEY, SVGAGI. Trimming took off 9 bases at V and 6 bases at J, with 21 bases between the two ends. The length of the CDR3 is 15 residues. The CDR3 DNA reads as TGTGCCAGTTCCAAGGGGGGGGGTTCCATCAATGAGCAGTTCTTC. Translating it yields CASSKGGGSINEQFF.

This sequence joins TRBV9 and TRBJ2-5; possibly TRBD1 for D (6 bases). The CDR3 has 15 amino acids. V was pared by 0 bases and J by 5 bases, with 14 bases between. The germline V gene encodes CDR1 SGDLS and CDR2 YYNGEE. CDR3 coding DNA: TGTGCCAGCAGCGTAGCTCAGGGTCAGGGGGAGACCCAGTACTTC. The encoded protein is CASSVAQGQGETQYF.

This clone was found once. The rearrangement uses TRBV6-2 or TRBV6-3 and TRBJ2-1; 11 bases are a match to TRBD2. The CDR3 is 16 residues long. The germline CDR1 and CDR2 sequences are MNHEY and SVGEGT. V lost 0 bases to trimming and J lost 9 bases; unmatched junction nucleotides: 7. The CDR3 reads CASSYSPGGLAGEQFF. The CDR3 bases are TGTGCCAGCAGTTACTCCCCAGGAGGACTAGCGGGTGAGCAGTTCTTC.

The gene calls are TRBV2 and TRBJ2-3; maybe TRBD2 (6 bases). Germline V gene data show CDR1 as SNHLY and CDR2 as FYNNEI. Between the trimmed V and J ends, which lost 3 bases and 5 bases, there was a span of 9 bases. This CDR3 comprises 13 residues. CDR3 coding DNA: TGTGCCAGCAGTGAGAACGGGGGAGATACGCAGTATTTT. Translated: CASSENGGDTQYF.

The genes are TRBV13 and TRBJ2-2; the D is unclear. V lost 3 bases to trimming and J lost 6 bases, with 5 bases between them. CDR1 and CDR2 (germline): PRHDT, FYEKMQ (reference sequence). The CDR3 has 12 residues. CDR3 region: CASSFPAGELFF. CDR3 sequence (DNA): TGTGCCAGCAGCTTCCCCGCCGGGGAGCTGTTTTTT.

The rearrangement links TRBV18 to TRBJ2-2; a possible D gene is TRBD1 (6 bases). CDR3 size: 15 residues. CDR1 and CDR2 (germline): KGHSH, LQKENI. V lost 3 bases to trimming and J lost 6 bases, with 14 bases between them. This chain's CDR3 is CASSPPTQGPGELFF. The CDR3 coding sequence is TGTGCCAGCTCACCGCCGACACAGGGTCCCGGGGAGCTGTTTTTT.

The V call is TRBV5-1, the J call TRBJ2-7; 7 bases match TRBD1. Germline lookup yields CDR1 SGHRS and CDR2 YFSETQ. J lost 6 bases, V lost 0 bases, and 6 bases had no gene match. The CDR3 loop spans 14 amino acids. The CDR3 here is CASSLAGTASEQYF. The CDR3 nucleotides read TGCGCCAGCAGCTTGGCCGGGACAGCAAGCGAGCAGTACTTC.

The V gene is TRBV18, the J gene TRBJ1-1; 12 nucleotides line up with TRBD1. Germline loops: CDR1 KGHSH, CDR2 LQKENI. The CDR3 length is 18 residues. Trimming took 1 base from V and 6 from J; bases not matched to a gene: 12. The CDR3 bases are TGTGCCAGCTCACCACGATCCGGGACAGGGGGCGGGTTAGCTGAAGCTTTCTTT. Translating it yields CASSPRSGTGGGLAEAFF.

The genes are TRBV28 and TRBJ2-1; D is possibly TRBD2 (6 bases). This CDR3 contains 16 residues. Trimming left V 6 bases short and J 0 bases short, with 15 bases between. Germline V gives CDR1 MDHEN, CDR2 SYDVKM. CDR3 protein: CASSLDYSLSYNEQFF. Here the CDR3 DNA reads TGTGCCAGCAGCTTGGACTACTCCCTCTCCTACAATGAGCAGTTCTTC.